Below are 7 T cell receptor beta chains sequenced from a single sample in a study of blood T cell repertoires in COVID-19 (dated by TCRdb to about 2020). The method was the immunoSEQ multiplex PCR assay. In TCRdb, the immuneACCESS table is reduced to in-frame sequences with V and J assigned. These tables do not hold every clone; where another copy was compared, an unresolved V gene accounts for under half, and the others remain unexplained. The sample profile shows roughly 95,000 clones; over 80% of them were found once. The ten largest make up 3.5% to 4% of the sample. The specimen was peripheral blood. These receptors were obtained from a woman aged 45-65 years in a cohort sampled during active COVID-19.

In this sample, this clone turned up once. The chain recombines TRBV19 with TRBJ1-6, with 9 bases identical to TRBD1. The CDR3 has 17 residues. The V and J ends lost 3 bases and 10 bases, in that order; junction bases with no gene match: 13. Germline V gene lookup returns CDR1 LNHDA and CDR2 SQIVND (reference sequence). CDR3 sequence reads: CASSIESRDRDRSPLHF. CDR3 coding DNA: TGTGCCAGTAGTATCGAGTCCCGGGACAGGGATCGGTCACCCCTCCACTTT.

CDR3 in DNA: TGTGCCAGCAGCTCACTCCGGGACTTGAGGACAGATACGCAGTATTTT. It is translated as CASSSLRDLRTDTQYF. The chain employs TRBV7-9 and TRBJ2-3; tentatively, D is TRBD2 (6 bases). The V and J ends lost 4 bases and 3 bases respectively, with 17 bases between them. This CDR3 has 16 amino acids. The V gene's germline CDR1 is SEHNR and CDR2 FQNEAQ (reference sequence).

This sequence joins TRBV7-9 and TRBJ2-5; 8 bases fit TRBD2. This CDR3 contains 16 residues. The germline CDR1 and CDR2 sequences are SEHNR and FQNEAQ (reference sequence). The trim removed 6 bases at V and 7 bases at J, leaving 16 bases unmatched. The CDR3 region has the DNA TGTGCCAGCAGTCTCGGACTAGCTCCTTCCGTTGCGACCCAGTACTTC. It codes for CASSLGLAPSVATQYF. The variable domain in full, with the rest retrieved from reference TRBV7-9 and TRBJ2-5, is DTGVSQNPRHKITKRGQNVTFRCDPISEHNRLYWYRQTLGQGPEFLTYFQNEAQLEKSRLLSDRFSAERPKGSFSTLEIQRTEQGDSAMYLCASSLGLAPSVATQYFGPGTRLLVL.

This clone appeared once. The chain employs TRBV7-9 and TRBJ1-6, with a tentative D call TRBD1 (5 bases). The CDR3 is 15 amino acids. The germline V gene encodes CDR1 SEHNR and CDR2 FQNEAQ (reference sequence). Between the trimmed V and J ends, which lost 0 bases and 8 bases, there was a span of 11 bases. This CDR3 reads CASSLAMGEDSPLHF. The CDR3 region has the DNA TGTGCCAGCAGCTTAGCCATGGGGGAGGATTCACCCCTCCACTTT.

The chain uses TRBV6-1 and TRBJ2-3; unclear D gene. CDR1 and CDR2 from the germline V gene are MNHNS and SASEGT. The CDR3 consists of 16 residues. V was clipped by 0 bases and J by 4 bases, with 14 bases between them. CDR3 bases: TGTGCCAGCAGTGAAGCGCTAGGCCCCGGCGCAGATACGCAGTATTTT. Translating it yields CASSEALGPGADTQYF.

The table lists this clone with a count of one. The DNA for the CDR3 is TGTGCCAGTAGAAGGGGGGCAGGGGGCGCGGGCTATGGCTACACCTTC. Translation gives CASRRGAGGAGYGYTF. The chain combines TRBV19 with TRBJ1-2; 8 bases align to TRBD1. Germline V CDR1 and CDR2: LNHDA, SQIVND (reference sequence). The V segment lost 6 bases and the J segment 4 bases; nucleotides outside the gene matches: 13. CDR3 length: 16 residues.

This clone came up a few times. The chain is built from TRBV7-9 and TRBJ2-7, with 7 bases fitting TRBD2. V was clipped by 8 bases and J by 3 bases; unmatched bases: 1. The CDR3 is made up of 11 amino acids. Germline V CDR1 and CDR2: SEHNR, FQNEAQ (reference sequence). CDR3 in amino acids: CASGLVYEQYF. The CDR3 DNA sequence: TGTGCCAGCGGACTAGTCTACGAGCAGTACTTC.